A selection of T cell receptor beta chains follows, all from one sample in a study of blood T cell repertoires in COVID-19. Repertoires were generated with immunoSEQ multiplex PCR, while TCRdb's copy carries only in-frame clones and drops some. The data hold 130,000 to 150,000 clones, with 80% observed a single time. Material: peripheral blood. The receptors here all came from a man aged 70-80 years who had recovered from COVID-19. CDR3s include the opening cysteine and the closing phenylalanine or tryptophan.

TRBV3-1/TRBV3-2,TRBJ2-1,CASSPWDRGRYEQFF
TRBV19,TRBJ2-1,CASSMLGGSYNEQFF
TRBV10-3,TRBJ2-3,CAISSSGLSTDTQYF
TRBV28,TRBJ2-7,CASSGTGRTYEQYF
TRBV11-2,TRBJ2-2,CASSNSWGQTGELFF
TRBV5-1,TRBJ2-7,CASSFGLAGESGTEQYF
TRBV3-1/TRBV3-2,TRBJ2-3,CASSQSVDLSTDTQYF
TRBV6-6,TRBJ2-3,CASSQLAGGVSDTQYF
TRBV15,TRBJ1-5,CATSRGSGGSNQPQHF
TRBV19,TRBJ1-2,CASSKETAHGGTF
TRBV3-1/TRBV3-2,TRBJ2-2,CASSFRTGTSGSAGELFF
TRBV18,TRBJ2-7,CASSRGSYEQYF
TRBV6-2/TRBV6-3,TRBJ2-7,CASSFETGKYSRAGYEQYF
TRBV2,TRBJ2-7,CASRPQNLAGDF
TRBV19,TRBJ2-1,CASKGAYNEQFF
TRBV10-2,TRBJ2-5,CASSESRGLLETQYF
TRBV18,TRBJ2-1,CASSPSGMGNEQFF
TRBV19,TRBJ2-1,CASTFSGSFYNEQFF
TRBV9,TRBJ2-3,CASSVEPLDSSWNTQYF
TRBV2,TRBJ2-2,CASSESYTGELFF
TRBV27,TRBJ1-2,CATKPAPGTGWNGYTF
TRBV7-9,TRBJ1-1,CASSPSGAEGAFF
TRBV9,TRBJ2-7,CASSLRGGDYEQYF
TRBV5-1,TRBJ1-3,CASSFQGDTGNTIYF
TRBV5-1,TRBJ2-7,CASSFLAGPDYEQYF
TRBV19,TRBJ2-1,CASSIWQGAQDEQFF
TRBV6-1,TRBJ2-3,CASSELLGLADTDTQYF
TRBV7-2,TRBJ2-5,CASRPTSARGPQYF
TRBV4-1,TRBJ1-2,CASSQDIEYGYTF
TRBV2,TRBJ2-3,CASTTDRATDTQYF
TRBV5-4,TRBJ1-2,CASSLVQGAGGYTF
TRBV13,TRBJ2-2,CASSLNWLAGTNTGELFF
TRBV30,TRBJ2-1,CAWSRLANEQFF
TRBV11-2,TRBJ2-7,CASSLGAGAPYEQYF
TRBV3-1/TRBV3-2,TRBJ2-1,CASSPLAGNNEQFF
TRBV27,TRBJ1-4,CASSSGLINEKLFF
TRBV7-9,TRBJ2-1,CASSRIGTGTGEFF
TRBV9,TRBJ2-1,CASSPWTNVYNEQFF
TRBV15,TRBJ2-7,CATSRDGGRLKELSYEQYF
TRBV11-3,TRBJ2-1,CASSPHGLAGSNEQFF
TRBV2,TRBJ2-7,CASRERGLGEQYF
TRBV19,TRBJ2-5,CASSPREQGRQTQYF